A single sample is the source of the 29 T cell receptor beta chains below, sequenced in a study of control samples from healthy donors and cancer patients. Generated by immunoSEQ multiplex PCR, the TCRdb table keeps only in-frame clones and is missing some. The sample carries 140,000 to 150,000 clones, around nine tenths recorded once. The sample comprised blood. The receptors shown here come from a man younger than 40 in good health.

This chain links TRBV5-1 with TRBJ2-5; perhaps D is TRBD1 or TRBD2 (6 bases each). This CDR3 contains 14 residues. V lost 5 bases and J 1 base, leaving 12 bases between the germline ends. Germline CDR1 is SGHRS and CDR2 is YFSETQ. Written as DNA, the CDR3 is TGCGCCAGCAGTCCGGGGGCCTCCCAAGAGACCCAGTACTTC. Translation: CASSPGASQETQYF.

The chain joins TRBV7-9 to TRBJ1-6; possible D gene TRBD1, 5 bases. Germline-derived CDR1 and CDR2 are SEHNR and FQNEAQ (reference sequence). Trimming took off 4 bases at V and 9 bases at J, with 13 bases between the two ends. The CDR3 covers 14 residues. CDR3 DNA sequence: TGTGCCAGCAGCTGGTCCGGGCAGGGTTCACCCCTCCACTTT. This gives the protein CASSWSGQGSPLHF.

V gene TRBV19 combines with J gene TRBJ1-4; D call uncertain. V was clipped by 4 bases and J by 6 bases, with 15 bases between them. The V gene's germline CDR1 is LNHDA and CDR2 SQIVND (reference sequence). This CDR3 spans 15 amino acids. Here the CDR3 reads CASSTYMGFDEKLFF. The CDR3 DNA is TGTGCCAGTAGTACTTATATGGGTTTTGATGAAAAACTGTTTTTT.

The chain joins TRBV2 to TRBJ1-2; 9 bases line up with TRBD1. This CDR3 spans 14 amino acids. Germline loops: CDR1 SNHLY, CDR2 FYNNEI. V was pared by 6 bases and J by 8 bases, with 10 bases of the junction left unmatched. For the CDR3, the DNA is TGTGCCAGCAGCACTCGGGACAGGGCTTACGGCTACACCTTC. Amino acids: CASSTRDRAYGYTF.

The J gene is TRBJ2-1, the V gene TRBV19; TRBD2 agrees at 10 bases. This CDR3 has 17 amino acids. Per germline, CDR1 LNHDA and CDR2 SQIVND (reference sequence). The V gene end was trimmed by 1 base and the J gene end by 13 bases; junction bases not matched to a gene: 16. CDR3 in amino acids: CASSIGAGTSDRPPQFF. CDR3 DNA: TGTGCCAGTAGTATAGGCGCCGGGACTAGCGACCGACCGCCTCAGTTCTTC.

V usage is TRBV9 and J usage is TRBJ1-3; D remains unclear. The CDR3 loop spans 15 amino acids. Germline V gives CDR1 SGDLS, CDR2 YYNGEE. V was clipped by 0 bases and J by 4 bases, with 11 bases between them. The CDR3 sequence: CASSVGRGGGNTIYF. The CDR3 DNA reads as TGTGCCAGCAGCGTAGGCCGGGGTGGCGGAAACACCATATATTTT.

The chain joins TRBV5-1 to TRBJ1-6; no firm D call. CDR3 length: 17 residues. Germline V CDR1 and CDR2: SGHRS, YFSETQ. V lost 0 bases and J 12 bases, leaving 22 bases between the germline ends. The CDR3 DNA is TGCGCCAGCAGCTTGGGCAGCGGGAGGAGCCCCGTCGGACCCCTCCACTTT. Encoded protein: CASSLGSGRSPVGPLHF.

This chain connects TRBV5-1 to TRBJ2-4, with TRBD1 matching 9 bases. The CDR3 spans 15 residues. Losses at the gene ends were 1 base for V and 8 bases for J; bases not matched to a gene: 7. The V gene's germline CDR1 is SGHRS and CDR2 YFSETQ. The CDR3 is CASSLTGQGIDIQYF. CDR3 sequence (DNA): TGCGCCAGCAGCTTGACGGGACAGGGTATAGACATTCAGTACTTC.

The rearrangement links TRBV19 to TRBJ2-4, with a weak D call TRBD2 (6 bases). Germline V gives CDR1 LNHDA, CDR2 SQIVND (reference sequence). The CDR3 is 16 amino acids. Trimming pared 9 bases from V and 3 bases from J, leaving 21 bases between. CDR3 sequence (DNA): TGTGCCAGCACTGGGACTTCCAGCCTAGTCAAAAACATTCAGTACTTC. Residues: CASTGTSSLVKNIQYF.

The DNA for the CDR3 is TGTGCCAGCAGTGACGCTTGGGAAACGAAAAAAAACATTCAGTACTTC. This translates into CASSDAWETKKNIQYF. The J gene is TRBJ2-4, the V gene TRBV25-1; D is unresolved. CDR1 and CDR2 from the germline V gene are MGHDK and SYGVNS. Trimming removed 3 bases from V and 4 bases from J, with 16 bases in between. CDR3 size: 16 residues.

This sequence joins TRBV7-2 and TRBJ2-4, with D perhaps TRBD1 (6 bases). The CDR3 runs to 16 residues. Per the germline V gene, CDR1 is SGHTA and CDR2 is FQGNSA. Trimming shortened V by 3 bases and J by 5 bases, and 17 bases separated the two germline ends. CDR3 nucleotide sequence: TGTGCCAGCAGCTTTTTTCAGGGGCGATCCCAAAACATTCAGTACTTC. This encodes CASSFFQGRSQNIQYF.

This CDR3 is CASSIGDWREQYF. The DNA for the CDR3 is TGTGCCAGTAGTATAGGGGATTGGCGGGAGCAGTACTTC. The rearrangement joins TRBV19 to TRBJ2-7; D gene uncertain. V lost 1 base and J lost 7, with 11 bases in between. Germline assignment: CDR1 LNHDA and CDR2 SQIVND (reference sequence). CDR3 length equals 13 residues.

CDR3 DNA sequence: TGTGCCAGCAGCCCCGACAGTATCTACGAGCAGTACTTC. Its protein product is CASSPDSIYEQYF. The rearrangement uses TRBV6-6 and TRBJ2-7; D possibly corresponds to TRBD1 (5 bases). V lost 6 bases and J lost 3, with 12 bases in between. The CDR3 is made up of 13 amino acids. Germline CDR1 reads MNHNY; CDR2 reads SVGAGI (reference sequence).

The chain links TRBV5-5 to TRBJ2-1, with D perhaps TRBD2 (6 bases). V lost 2 bases and J 4 bases, leaving 10 bases between the germline ends. This CDR3 spans 14 amino acids. Germline V CDR1 and CDR2: SGHKS, YYEKEE (reference sequence). This chain's CDR3 is CASSFRTTYNEQFF. CDR3 coding DNA: TGTGCCAGCAGCTTTAGGACTACTTACAATGAGCAGTTCTTC. Based on the CDR3 plus reference TRBV5-5 and TRBJ2-1, the full variable domain is DAGVTQSPTHLIKTRGQQVTLRCSPISGHKSVSWYQQVLGQGPQFIFQYYEKEERGRGNFPDRFSARQFPNYSSELNVNALLLGDSALYLCASSFRTTYNEQFFGPGTRLTVL.

This chain connects TRBV2 to TRBJ2-2; D call uncertain. The V end lost 6 bases, the J end lost 6 bases, and 14 bases lay between the germline ends. Germline lookup yields CDR1 SNHLY and CDR2 FYNNEI. This CDR3 has 14 amino acids. CDR3 in amino acids: CASRTGPSPGELFF. As DNA, the CDR3 is TGTGCCAGCAGGACCGGGCCTTCTCCCGGGGAGCTGTTTTTT.

The gene calls are TRBV6-5 and TRBJ1-1, with TRBD1 identical over 7 bases. Germline V gene data show CDR1 as MNHEY and CDR2 as SVGAGI. This CDR3 is 14 amino acids long. The junction had 6 bases not matched to a gene; V was cut back by 4 bases and J by 4 bases. The CDR3 DNA reads as TGTGCCAGCAGTTCCGGGACAGTTAGCACTGAAGCTTTCTTT. As protein: CASSSGTVSTEAFF.

V gene TRBV7-9 combines with J gene TRBJ2-7; 7 positions match TRBD2. CDR1 and CDR2 from the germline V gene are SEHNR and FQNEAQ (reference sequence). The CDR3 has 13 residues. Trimming cost V 5 bases and J 4 bases; bases outside gene matches: 5. CDR3 in DNA: TGTGCCAGCAGCGGCCCGGGAGGTTACGAGCAGTACTTC. Translation gives CASSGPGGYEQYF.

This clone was found once. The chain carries TRBV5-4 and TRBJ2-3; tentatively, D is TRBD2 (6 bases). The germline V gene encodes CDR1 SGHNT and CDR2 YYREEE (reference sequence). V was cut by 2 bases and J by 10 bases, with 14 bases left in between. The CDR3 is 13 amino acids. CDR3 coding DNA: TGTGCCAGCAGCTTCCCTCCGCCGGGGGCGCAGTATTTT. It translates to CASSFPPPGAQYF.

The V and J genes are TRBV6-5 and TRBJ2-3; 7 bases agree with TRBD1. This CDR3 is built from 15 residues. Looked up from germline, CDR1 is MNHEY and CDR2 is SVGAGI. The junction had 6 bases not matched to a gene; V was cut back by 6 bases and J by 0 bases. CDR3 loop: CASRLGGSSTDTQYF. CDR3 nucleotide sequence: TGTGCCAGCAGGCTAGGGGGCTCTAGCACAGATACGCAGTATTTT.

The rearrangement uses TRBV29-1 and TRBJ2-1, with a possible D match to TRBD2 (5 bases). Germline V lookup: CDR1 SQVTM, CDR2 ANQGSEA. The CDR3 sequence is 13 residues long. V lost 3 bases and J lost 5, with 11 bases in between. CDR3 bases: TGCAGCGTTGACGGGATAGGCAACAATGAGCAGTTCTTC. Protein: CSVDGIGNNEQFF.

V is TRBV10-2 and J is TRBJ2-7, with TRBD1 matching over 7 bases. Germline V CDR1 and CDR2: WSHSY, SAAADI. J gave up 0 bases and V 7 bases, and 6 bases lay outside the gene matches. The CDR3 totals 14 residues. The CDR3: CASNLGTASYEQYF. As DNA, the CDR3 is TGCGCCAGCAATCTCGGGACAGCCTCCTACGAGCAGTACTTC.

As to this clone: Additional DNA sequences in this sample encode the identical CDR3. The DNA for the CDR3 is TGTGCCAGCAGTCGTGGTGGGGGCAATCAGCCCCAGCATTTT. Protein product: CASSRGGGNQPQHF. The chain joins TRBV7-9 to TRBJ1-5; D gene unclear. V was clipped by 6 bases and J by 2 bases, with 11 bases between them. The length of the CDR3 is 14 residues. Germline-derived CDR1 and CDR2 are SEHNR and FQNEAQ (reference sequence).

This sequence joins TRBV18 and TRBJ2-5; D remains ambiguous. This CDR3 contains 13 residues. Germline V CDR1 and CDR2: KGHSH, LQKENI. Trimming cost V 5 bases and J 5 bases, with 12 bases left between them. Here the CDR3 reads CASSNSQWETQYF. Here the CDR3 DNA reads TGTGCCAGCTCAAATTCCCAGTGGGAGACCCAGTACTTC.

The chain has TRBV7-8 and TRBJ2-7, with TRBD2 identical over 8 bases. Germline V gene lookup returns CDR1 SGHVS and CDR2 FQNEAQ. This CDR3 has 14 residues. J was trimmed by 1 base and V by 3 bases; bases with no gene match: 2. This CDR3 is CASSFSGSSYEQYF. The CDR3 DNA sequence: TGTGCCAGCAGCTTCAGCGGGAGTTCCTACGAGCAGTACTTC.

This clone was detected only once. At one of its ends the junction is not consistent with the germline gene, which may arise from a read error. The V and J genes are TRBV5-6 and TRBJ2-7, with 7 bases matching TRBD1. The CDR3 extends over 11 amino acids. Per germline, CDR1 SGHDT and CDR2 YYEEEE. CDR3 protein: CASSLPGQLNF. In DNA form, the CDR3 reads TGTGCCAGCAGCTTGCCGGGACAGTTGAACTTC.

V is TRBV7-8 and J is TRBJ2-2, with TRBD2 identical over 13 bases. The J segment lost 1 base and the V segment lost 8 bases, leaving 4 bases of the junction unmatched. CDR3 length equals 16 residues. Per germline, CDR1 SGHVS and CDR2 FQNEAQ. CDR3 nucleotide sequence: TGTGCCAGCCGGACTAGCGGGAGATTGAACACCGGGGAGCTGTTTTTT. It specifies CASRTSGRLNTGELFF.

The chain uses TRBV7-2 and TRBJ2-1; TRBD2 agrees at 12 bases. CDR1 is SGHTA, CDR2 FQGNSA, per germline. V dropped 1 base and J dropped 7; count of bases not matched to a gene: 5. The CDR3 loop spans 16 amino acids. The CDR3 DNA reads TGTGCCAGCAGCTTAGTTCTAGCGGGGGGGAATAATGAGCAGTTCTTC. It encodes CASSLVLAGGNNEQFF.

This chain links TRBV4-2 with TRBJ2-1; a possible D gene is TRBD2 (6 bases). The CDR3 has 15 residues. Germline V gene sequence: CDR1 LGHNA, CDR2 YNFKEQ. V was shortened by 0 bases and J by 7 bases, with 13 bases between the two germline ends. The CDR3 sequence: CASSQERGSANEQFF. The CDR3 DNA follows: TGTGCCAGCAGCCAAGAGCGGGGTAGCGCGAATGAGCAGTTCTTC.

The chain links TRBV11-3 to TRBJ2-3, with a weak D call TRBD2 (6 bases). CDR3 size: 17 residues. The V end lost 3 bases, the J end lost 0 bases, and 16 bases lay between the germline ends. Germline assignment: CDR1 SGHNT and CDR2 YENEEA. CDR3 bases: TGTGCCAGCAGCTTTCCCAGGGACTTCTATAGCACAGATACGCAGTATTTT. Protein product: CASSFPRDFYSTDTQYF.